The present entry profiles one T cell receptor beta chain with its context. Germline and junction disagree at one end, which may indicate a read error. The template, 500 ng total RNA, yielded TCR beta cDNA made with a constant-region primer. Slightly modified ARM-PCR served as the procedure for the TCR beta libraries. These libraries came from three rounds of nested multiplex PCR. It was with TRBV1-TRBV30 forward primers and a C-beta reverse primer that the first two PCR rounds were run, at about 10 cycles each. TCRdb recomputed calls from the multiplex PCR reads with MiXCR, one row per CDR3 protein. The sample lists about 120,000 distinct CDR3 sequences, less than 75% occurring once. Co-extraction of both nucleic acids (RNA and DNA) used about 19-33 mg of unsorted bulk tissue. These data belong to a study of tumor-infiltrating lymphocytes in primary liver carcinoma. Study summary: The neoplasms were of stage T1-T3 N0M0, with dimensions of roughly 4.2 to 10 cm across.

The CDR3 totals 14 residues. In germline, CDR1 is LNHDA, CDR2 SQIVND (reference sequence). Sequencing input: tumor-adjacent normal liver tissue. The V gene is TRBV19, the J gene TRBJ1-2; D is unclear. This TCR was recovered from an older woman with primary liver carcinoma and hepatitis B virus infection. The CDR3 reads CASTGPRFLYGCTF. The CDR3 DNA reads TGTGCCAGTACCGGGCCACGATTCCTCTATGGCTGCACCTTC.